This TCR beta chain was identified in a study of T cell responses to AZD1222 COVID-19 vaccine. Regarding the study as a whole: Spike-specific TCR breadth and depth were elevated following two AZD1222 doses. Repertoires in all cases were sampled only once the peak T cell response had passed. White British ancestry dominated among donors, who included more females, and clonal diversity was possibly underestimated.

TCRdb's table, derived via immunoSEQ multiplex PCR, lists solely in-frame clones and lacks some. The sample contains roughly 100,000 clones, around nine tenths of which appear only once. Concerning this clone: Its antigen is currently unknown.

The sequencing here drew on peripheral blood, taken 28 days after the second AZD1222 dose. This TCR was recovered from an adult who received the AZD1222 COVID-19 vaccine.

In DNA, the CDR3 is TGTGCCAGATCGACTTCGACGGTCTGCACAGATACGCAGTATTTT. It translates to CARSTSTVCTDTQYF. V is TRBV19 and J is TRBJ2-3; D unclear. The V end was cut by 9 bases, the J end by 1 base, with 17 bases between. The CDR3 extends over 15 amino acids. CDR1 is LNHDA and CDR2 is SQIVND in the germline V gene (reference sequence).